The present T cell receptor (beta chain) was sequenced within a study of graft-versus-host responses after intestinal transplantation. This CDR3 region has 17 residues. V lost 5 bases and J lost 3; bases outside the gene matches: 8. Germline V gives CDR1 SEHNR, CDR2 FQNEAQ (reference sequence). Generated by immunoSEQ multiplex PCR, the TCRdb table keeps only in-frame clones and is missing some. In the table there are tens of thousands of clones, around 93% of which are singletons. Note on this clone: Its antigen is not identified.

The source is a human donor who received an intestinal transplant. The sample here was unstimulated CD8+ T cells sorted from spleen or lymph node cells, taken before intestinal transplant. The chain links TRBV7-9 to TRBJ2-1; 12 bases fit TRBD2. DNA of the CDR3: TGTGCCAGCAGCCCCTGGACTAGCGGGACTATCTACAATGAGCAGTTCTTC. Translation gives CASSPWTSGTIYNEQFF. Full variable domain (rest looked up from reference TRBV7-9 and TRBJ2-1): DTGVSQNPRHKITKRGQNVTFRCDPISEHNRLYWYRQTLGQGPEFLTYFQNEAQLEKSRLLSDRFSAERPKGSFSTLEIQRTEQGDSAMYLCASSPWTSGTIYNEQFFGPGTRLTVL.